The source of this T cell receptor (beta chain) is a study of shared clonotypes between healthy human individuals. Overall study results and limits: It was anticipated that sequencing depth would influence how many clonotypes donors shared. Memory subsets generally showed lower estimated richness than naive subsets. All-four-donor shared clonotypes had higher generation probabilities than non-shared clonotypes did.

Original methodology: Filtering was not the same, since immunoSEQ gave junction-only sequences without quality scores. TCRdb keeps only in-frame clones here, not all; method: immunoSEQ multiplex PCR. For V, J and clone size, that table is used; D and trimming come from the DNA. This repertoire shows 2 million to 2.5 million clones, about 90% found once; its top ten account for 0.37%. The CDR3 spans 15 residues. The germline gives CDR1 SGHRS, CDR2 YFSETQ. Trimming left V 6 bases short and J 9 bases short, with 22 bases between. A word on this clone: Its specificity is not known.

Sequencing input: naive CD4+ T cells from PBMCs. Subset given: CD45RA+ positively selected. This clonotype was sampled from a man aged 18 to 30 in good health. Some clones in this sample may be carry-over from other donors' samples. The V and J genes are TRBV5-1 and TRBJ2-1; tentatively, D is TRBD1 or TRBD2 (6 bases each). The CDR3 coding sequence is TGCGCCAGCAAAAGCTTGGGGGGCGGTGCAAGTGAGCAGTTCTTC. Residues: CASKSLGGGASEQFF.